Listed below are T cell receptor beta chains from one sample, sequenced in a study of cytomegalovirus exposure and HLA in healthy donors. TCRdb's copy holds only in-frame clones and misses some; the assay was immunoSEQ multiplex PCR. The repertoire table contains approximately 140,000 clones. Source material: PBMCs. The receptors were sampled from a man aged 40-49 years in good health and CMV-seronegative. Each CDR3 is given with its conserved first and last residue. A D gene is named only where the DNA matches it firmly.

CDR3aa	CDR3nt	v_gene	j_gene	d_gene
CASSVGYTNYGYTF	TGTGCCAGCAGCGTAGGGTACACAAACTATGGCTACACCTTC	TRBV9	TRBJ1-2	-
CASSLVGAGYNEQFF	TGTGCCAGCAGCTTGGTGGGGGCCGGTTACAATGAGCAGTTCTTC	TRBV5-6	TRBJ2-1	-
CASSPQGTGELFF	TGTGCCAGCAGCCCACAGGGAACCGGGGAGCTGTTTTTT	TRBV5-4	TRBJ2-2	-
CASSLAQVSQPQHF	TGTGCCAGCAGCTTAGCTCAGGTCAGTCAGCCCCAGCATTTT	TRBV7-2	TRBJ1-5	-
CASSVRDRGDEQYF	TGTGCCAGCAGTGTCCGGGACAGGGGGGACGAGCAGTACTTC	TRBV6-1	TRBJ2-7	TRBD1
CASSLTGAYEQYF	TGTGCCAGCAGCTTGACAGGGGCCTACGAGCAGTACTTC	TRBV11-2	TRBJ2-7	TRBD1
CASSQDPSTGELFF	TGTGCCAGCAGCCAAGATCCGAGCACCGGGGAGCTGTTTTTT	TRBV4-2	TRBJ2-2	-
CSVGSLTGKETQYF	TGCAGCGTTGGGAGCTTGACGGGGAAAGAGACCCAGTACTTC	TRBV29-1	TRBJ2-5	-
CASSFIGSSYEQYF	TGTGCCAGCAGCTTTATAGGATCTAGCTACGAGCAGTACTTC	TRBV5-6	TRBJ2-7	-
CASSRGDRGPGTDTQYF	TGTGCCAGCAGCCGCGGGGACAGGGGGCCTGGCACAGATACGCAGTATTTT	TRBV7-3	TRBJ2-3	TRBD1
CASSQSGQYNSPLHF	TGCGCCAGCAGCCAATCGGGACAGTATAATTCACCCCTCCACTTT	TRBV4-3	TRBJ1-6	TRBD1